This T cell receptor beta chain came from a study of graft-versus-host responses after intestinal transplantation. Sequencing used immunoSEQ multiplex PCR; TCRdb keeps in-frame clones, though not all of them. The sample has approximately 92,000 clones, about 90% seen once. About this clone: Its antigen is unknown. The same CDR3 can be traced to other DNA sequences in this sample.

Germline CDR1 is MNHEY and CDR2 is SMNVEV (reference sequence). V was clipped by 5 bases and J by 2 bases, with 7 bases between them. The CDR3 is made up of 12 amino acids. Here the sequenced sample was unstimulated CD8+ T cells sorted from spleen or lymph node cells, taken before intestinal transplant. The sequence derives from a human donor who received an intestinal transplant. The chain couples TRBV27 to TRBJ2-7; D not resolved. DNA for the CDR3: TGTGCCAGCAGTCCAGGAGCCTACGAGCAGTACTTC. This translates into CASSPGAYEQYF.